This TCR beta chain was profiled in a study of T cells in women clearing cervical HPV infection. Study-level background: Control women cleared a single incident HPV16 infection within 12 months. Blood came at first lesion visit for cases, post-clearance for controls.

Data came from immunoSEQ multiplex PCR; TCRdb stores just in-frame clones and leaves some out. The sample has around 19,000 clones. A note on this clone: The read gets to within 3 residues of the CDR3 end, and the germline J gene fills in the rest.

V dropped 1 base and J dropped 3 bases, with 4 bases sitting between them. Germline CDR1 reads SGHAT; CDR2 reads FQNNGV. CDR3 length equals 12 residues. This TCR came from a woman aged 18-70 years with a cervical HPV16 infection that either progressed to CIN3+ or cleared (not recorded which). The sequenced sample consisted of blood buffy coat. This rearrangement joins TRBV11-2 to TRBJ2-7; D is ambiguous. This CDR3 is CASSLGSYEQYF. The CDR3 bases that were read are TGTGCCAGCAGCTTAGGTAGCTACGAG.